This T cell receptor (beta chain) comes out of a study of blood T cell repertoires in COVID-19. Using immunoSEQ multiplex PCR, the repertoire was profiled, and TCRdb retains in-frame clones only, with some absent. The sample yields under 150,000 clones, about 82% seen once. The CDR3 sequence is 12 residues long. The germline V gene encodes CDR1 MNHEY and CDR2 SMNVEV (reference sequence). V gave up 5 bases and J gave up 4 bases, with 9 bases separating them. This sequence was found in a woman in her 40s with active or convalescent COVID-19. This chain uses TRBV27 with TRBJ2-7; D call uncertain. Sequencing used peripheral blood. CDR3 in DNA: TGTGCCAGCAGTCCCTTGCGGTACGAGCAGTACTTC. Its protein product is CASSPLRYEQYF.